Detailed here is one T cell receptor beta chain. The antigen is not known. This sample is part of a study of cytomegalovirus exposure and HLA in healthy donors. Study outcomes and limitations: Usually a TCR sequence was rare, but some public TCRs were found in many donors. Common viral pathogens seemed, in a later analysis, to connect with several of the most significant clusters. Presence/absence analyses treated sequencing depth as roughly uniform across donors. Follow-up analysis found HLA locus-dependent TCR association rates, highest for DRB1 and lowest for HLA-C.

Amplification used 60 Vbeta primers and 13 Jbeta primers. Using immunoSEQ multiplex PCR, the repertoire was profiled, and TCRdb retains in-frame clones only, with some absent. The sample includes about 120,000 clones, roughly 80% of them seen just once. The CDR3 consists of 17 residues. V was pared by 3 bases and J by 2 bases, with 6 bases of the junction left unmatched. CDR1 is MNHEY and CDR2 is SMNVEV in the germline V gene (reference sequence). Specimen: PBMCs. The receptor comes from a man between 18 and 35 years old in good health and CMV-seropositive. This chain joins TRBV27 and TRBJ2-3; 12 positions match TRBD2. The CDR3 protein is CASSLRLAGDFTDTQYF. CDR3 DNA: TGTGCCAGCAGTTTGAGACTAGCGGGGGACTTCACAGATACGCAGTATTTT.